This T cell receptor (beta chain) comes out of a study of blood T cell repertoires in COVID-19. Study background: Nucleic acid was either cDNA or gDNA, and it came from T cells, B-cell-depleted T cells, or PBMCs.

Generated by immunoSEQ multiplex PCR, the TCRdb table keeps only in-frame clones and is missing some. The sample lists roughly 250,000 clones; approximately 80% were seen once. Sample: peripheral blood. The clonotype was recovered from a human donor in a cohort sampled during active COVID-19.

The CDR3 coding sequence is TGTGCCAGCACCCCGCGTGTGTCGAGCTCCTACAATGAGCAGTTCTTC. Translating gives CASTPRVSSSYNEQFF. The chain carries TRBV9 and TRBJ2-1; D is unresolved. The CDR3 length is 16 residues. The germline V and J ends were trimmed by 6 bases and 0 bases, with 16 bases remaining between them. Germline V gives CDR1 SGDLS, CDR2 YYNGEE.